The sequence of this T cell receptor (beta chain) was determined in a study of blood T cell repertoires in COVID-19. Background on the study: Samples taken during acute and convalescent COVID-19 were collected in the United States, Italy and Spain. T cells, B-cell-depleted T cells, or PBMCs supplied cDNA or gDNA.

Under the authors' procedure: Estimated nucleated cell counts came from reference gene primer amplification. Method: immunoSEQ multiplex PCR; TCRdb's copy keeps in-frame clones and lacks some. That table supplies the V and J calls and clone size; D and trimming were determined from the DNA. The sample records roughly 190,000 clones, approximately 89% being singletons. Per germline, CDR1 SNHLY and CDR2 FYNNEI. Deletions cut 3 bases from V and 1 base from J, with 7 bases between. This CDR3 is built from 14 residues. To note about this clone: The sample holds other DNA sequences that translate to the same CDR3.

V is TRBV2 and J is TRBJ1-5, with a possible D match to TRBD1 (6 bases). Material: peripheral blood. The clonotype was recovered from a man between 70 and 80 years old with acute or convalescent COVID-19. The CDR3 DNA follows: TGTGCCAGCAGTGAGCAGGGGAGCAATCAGCCCCAGCATTTT. Translated: CASSEQGSNQPQHF.